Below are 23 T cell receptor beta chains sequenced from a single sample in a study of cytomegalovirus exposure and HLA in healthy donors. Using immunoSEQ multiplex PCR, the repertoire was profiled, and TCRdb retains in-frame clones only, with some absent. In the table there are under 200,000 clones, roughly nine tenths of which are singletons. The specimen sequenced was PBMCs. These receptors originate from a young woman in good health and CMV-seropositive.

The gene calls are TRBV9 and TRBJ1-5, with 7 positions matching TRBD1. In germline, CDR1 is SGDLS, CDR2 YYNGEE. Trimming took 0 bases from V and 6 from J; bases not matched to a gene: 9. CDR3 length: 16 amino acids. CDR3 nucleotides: TGTGCCAGCAGCGTAGTTCGCAGGGGGTTAGGTCAGCCCCAGCATTTT. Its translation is CASSVVRRGLGQPQHF.

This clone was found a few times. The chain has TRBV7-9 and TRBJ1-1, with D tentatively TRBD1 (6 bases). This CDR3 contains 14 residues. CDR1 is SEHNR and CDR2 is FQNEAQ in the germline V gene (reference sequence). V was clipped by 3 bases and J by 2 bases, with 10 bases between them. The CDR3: CASSLTQGNTEAFF. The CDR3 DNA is TGTGCCAGCAGCTTGACACAGGGTAACACTGAAGCTTTCTTT.

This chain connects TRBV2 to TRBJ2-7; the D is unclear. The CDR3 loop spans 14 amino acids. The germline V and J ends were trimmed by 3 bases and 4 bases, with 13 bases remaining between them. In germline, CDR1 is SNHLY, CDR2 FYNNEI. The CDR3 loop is CASSDARHDYEQYF. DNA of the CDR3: TGTGCCAGCAGTGACGCGCGCCACGATTACGAGCAGTACTTC.

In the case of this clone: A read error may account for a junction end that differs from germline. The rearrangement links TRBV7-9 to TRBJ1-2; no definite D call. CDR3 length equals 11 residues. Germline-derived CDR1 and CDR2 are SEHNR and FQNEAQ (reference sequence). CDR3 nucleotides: TGTGCCAGCAGCTTAGCCGCTCAGATCCGTTTC. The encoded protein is CASSLAAQIRF. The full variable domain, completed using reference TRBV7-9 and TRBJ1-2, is DTGVSQNPRHKITKRGQNVTFRCDPISEHNRLYWYRQTLGQGPEFLTYFQNEAQLEKSRLLSDRFSAERPKGSFSTLEIQRTEQGDSAMYLCASSLAAQIRFGSGTRLTVV.

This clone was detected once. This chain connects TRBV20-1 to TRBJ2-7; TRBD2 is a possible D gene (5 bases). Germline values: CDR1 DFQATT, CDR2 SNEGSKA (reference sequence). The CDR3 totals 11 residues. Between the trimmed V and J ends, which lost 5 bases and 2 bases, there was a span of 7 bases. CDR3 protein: CSAGSTYEQYF. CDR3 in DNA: TGCAGTGCTGGGAGCACCTACGAGCAGTACTTC.

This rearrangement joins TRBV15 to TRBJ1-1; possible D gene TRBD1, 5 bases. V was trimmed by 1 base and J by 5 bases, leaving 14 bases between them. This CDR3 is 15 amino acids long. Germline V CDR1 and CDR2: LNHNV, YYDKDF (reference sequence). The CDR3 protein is CATSRGGGGRTEAFF. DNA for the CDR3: TGTGCCACCAGCAGAGGCGGTGGGGGGAGGACTGAAGCTTTCTTT.

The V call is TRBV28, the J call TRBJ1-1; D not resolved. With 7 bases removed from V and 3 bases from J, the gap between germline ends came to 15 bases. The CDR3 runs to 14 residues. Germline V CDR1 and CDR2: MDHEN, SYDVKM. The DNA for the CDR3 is TGTGCCAGCACCCGCGGGGTTTTATACACTGAAGCTTTCTTT. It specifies CASTRGVLYTEAFF.

CDR3 in DNA: TGTGCCAGTAGTATTATAGCGGCCCCTCAAGAGACCCAGTACTTC. Protein sequence: CASSIIAAPQETQYF. The rearrangement links TRBV19 to TRBJ2-5; perhaps TRBD2 as D (6 bases). In germline, CDR1 is LNHDA, CDR2 SQIVND (reference sequence). The CDR3 runs to 15 residues. The germline V and J ends were trimmed by 3 bases and 2 bases, with 13 bases remaining between them.

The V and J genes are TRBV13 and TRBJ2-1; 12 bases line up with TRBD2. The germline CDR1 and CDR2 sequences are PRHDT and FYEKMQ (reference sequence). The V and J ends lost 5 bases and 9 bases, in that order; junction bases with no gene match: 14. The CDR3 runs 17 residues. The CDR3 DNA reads TGTGCCAGCAGCCCAGCCCGGACTAGCGGGATCCTGGCTGAGCAGTTCTTC. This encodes CASSPARTSGILAEQFF.

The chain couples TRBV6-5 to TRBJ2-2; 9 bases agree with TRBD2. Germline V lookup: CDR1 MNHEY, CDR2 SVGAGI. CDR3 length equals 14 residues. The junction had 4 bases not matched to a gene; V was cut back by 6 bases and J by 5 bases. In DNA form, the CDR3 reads TGTGCCAGCAGGAGCGGGGGGAGGACCGGGGAGCTGTTTTTT. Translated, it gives CASRSGGRTGELFF.

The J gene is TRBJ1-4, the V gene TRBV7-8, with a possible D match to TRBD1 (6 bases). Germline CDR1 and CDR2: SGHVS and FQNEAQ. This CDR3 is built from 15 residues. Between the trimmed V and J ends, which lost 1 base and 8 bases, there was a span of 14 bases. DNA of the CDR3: TGTGCCAGCAGCTTAGAAGGCCGGACAGTCGAAAAACTGTTTTTT. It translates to CASSLEGRTVEKLFF.

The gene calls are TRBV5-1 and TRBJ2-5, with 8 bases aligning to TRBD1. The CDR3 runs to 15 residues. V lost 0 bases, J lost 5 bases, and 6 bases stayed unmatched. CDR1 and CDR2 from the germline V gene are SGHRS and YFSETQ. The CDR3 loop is CASSLADRAGETQYF. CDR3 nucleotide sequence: TGCGCCAGCAGCTTGGCGGACAGGGCCGGCGAGACCCAGTACTTC. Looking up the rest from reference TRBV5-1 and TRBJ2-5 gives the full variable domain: KAGVTQTPRYLIKTRGQQVTLSCSPISGHRSVSWYQQTPGQGLQFLFEYFSETQRNKGNFPGRFSGRQFSNSRSEMNVSTLELGDSALYLCASSLADRAGETQYFGPGTRLLVL.

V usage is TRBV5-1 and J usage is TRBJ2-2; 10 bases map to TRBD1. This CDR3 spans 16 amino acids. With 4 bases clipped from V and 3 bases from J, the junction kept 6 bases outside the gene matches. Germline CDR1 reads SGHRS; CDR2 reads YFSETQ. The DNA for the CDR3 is TGCGCCAGCAGCCTGACCGGGACAGGGGACACCGGGGAGCTGTTTTTT. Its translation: CASSLTGTGDTGELFF.

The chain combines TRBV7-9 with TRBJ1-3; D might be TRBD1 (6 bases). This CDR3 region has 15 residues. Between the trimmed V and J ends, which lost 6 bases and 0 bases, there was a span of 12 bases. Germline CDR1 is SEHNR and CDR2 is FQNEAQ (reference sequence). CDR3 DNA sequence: TGTGCCAGCAGTTCGGACAGCAGCTCTGGAAACACCATATATTTT. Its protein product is CASSSDSSSGNTIYF.

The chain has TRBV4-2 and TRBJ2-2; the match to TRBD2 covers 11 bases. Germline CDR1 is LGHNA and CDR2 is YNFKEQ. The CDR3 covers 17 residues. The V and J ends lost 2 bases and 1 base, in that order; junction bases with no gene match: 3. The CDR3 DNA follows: TGTGCCAGCAGCCAATCACTAGCGGGAGTGAACACCGGGGAGCTGTTTTTT. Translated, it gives CASSQSLAGVNTGELFF.

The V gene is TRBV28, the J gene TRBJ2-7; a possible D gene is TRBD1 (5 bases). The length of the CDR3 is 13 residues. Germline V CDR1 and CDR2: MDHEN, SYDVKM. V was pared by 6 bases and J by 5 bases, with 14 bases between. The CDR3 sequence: CASRLTVVHEQYF. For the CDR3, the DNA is TGTGCCAGCAGGTTGACAGTTGTTCACGAGCAGTACTTC.

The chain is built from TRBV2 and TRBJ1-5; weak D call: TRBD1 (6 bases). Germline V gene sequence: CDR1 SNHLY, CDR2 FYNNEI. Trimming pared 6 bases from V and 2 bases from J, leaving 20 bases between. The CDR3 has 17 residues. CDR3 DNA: TGTGCCAGCAGACAGGGAAGGGGGAGTATGCGCAATCAGCCCCAGCATTTT. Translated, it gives CASRQGRGSMRNQPQHF.

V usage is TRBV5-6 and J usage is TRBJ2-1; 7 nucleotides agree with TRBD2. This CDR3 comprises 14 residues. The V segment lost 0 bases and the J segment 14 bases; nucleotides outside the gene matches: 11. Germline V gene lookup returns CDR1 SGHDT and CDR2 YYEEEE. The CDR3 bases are TGTGCCAGCAGCTTGGTGGGAGCGGGACGTTGGGAGTTCTTC. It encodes CASSLVGAGRWEFF.

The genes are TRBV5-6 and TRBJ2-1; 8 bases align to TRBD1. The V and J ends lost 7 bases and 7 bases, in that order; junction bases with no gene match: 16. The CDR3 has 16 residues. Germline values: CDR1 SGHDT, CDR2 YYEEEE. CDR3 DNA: TGTGCCAGCGGAAAAGCTGGACAGGGACCAAGGAATGAGCAGTTCTTC. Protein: CASGKAGQGPRNEQFF. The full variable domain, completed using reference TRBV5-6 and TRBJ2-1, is DAGVTQSPTHLIKTRGQQVTLRCSPKSGHDTVSWYQQALGQGPQFIFQYYEEEERQRGNFPDRFSGHQFPNYSSELNVNALLLGDSALYLCASGKAGQGPRNEQFFGPGTRLTVL.

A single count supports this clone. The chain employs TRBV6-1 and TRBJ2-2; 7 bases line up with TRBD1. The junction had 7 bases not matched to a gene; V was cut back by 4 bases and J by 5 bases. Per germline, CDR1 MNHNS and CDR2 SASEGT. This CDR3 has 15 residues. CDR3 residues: CASSATGIQTGELFF. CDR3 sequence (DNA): TGTGCCAGCAGTGCGACAGGGATCCAGACCGGGGAGCTGTTTTTT.

The CDR3 nucleotides are TGTGCCAGCACCTTAGAGGGACAGGGAATGACTGAAGCTTTCTTT. Its translation: CASTLEGQGMTEAFF. V gene TRBV2 combines with J gene TRBJ1-1, with 9 positions matching TRBD1. V shed 7 bases, J shed 5 bases, and the junction held 11 bases outside the gene matches. Germline V gene sequence: CDR1 SNHLY, CDR2 FYNNEI. CDR3 size: 15 residues.

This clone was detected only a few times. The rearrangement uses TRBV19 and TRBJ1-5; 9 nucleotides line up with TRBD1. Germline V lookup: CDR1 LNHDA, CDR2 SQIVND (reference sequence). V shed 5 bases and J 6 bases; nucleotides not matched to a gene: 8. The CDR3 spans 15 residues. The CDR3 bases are TGTGCCAGTAGTCTACCCGGGACAGGGATTCAGCCCCAGCATTTT. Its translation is CASSLPGTGIQPQHF.

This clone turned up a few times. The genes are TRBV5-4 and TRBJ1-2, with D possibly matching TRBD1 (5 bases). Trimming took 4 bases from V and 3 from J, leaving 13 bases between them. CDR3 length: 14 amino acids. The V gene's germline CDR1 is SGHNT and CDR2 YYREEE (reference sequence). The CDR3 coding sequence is TGTGCCAGCAGCAACCAGGGTGGGGACTATGGCTACACCTTC. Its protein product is CASSNQGGDYGYTF.